This is a list of T cell receptor beta chains from one sample in a study of T-cell reconstitution after alpha-beta-depleted transplantation in children. TCRdb itself ran the PCR reads through MiXCR, one entry per CDR3 protein. This table holds 200,000 to 250,000 distinct CDR3 sequences, roughly 10% found once. This material consisted of PBMCs from the stem cell graft donor, taken from the stem cell graft. Receptor source: a human donor who donated a stem cell graft to a child with acute lymphoblastic leukemia. CDR3s include the opening cysteine and the closing phenylalanine or tryptophan. D genes are given only for firm matches. Size is omitted from some rows. Given values are once, few, many or a class for expanded clones.

d_call,cdr3_length,v_call,j_call,clone_size,cdr3_nt,cdr3_aa
TRBD1,19,TRBV20-1,TRBJ2-7,few,TGCAGTGCTGCCATAGCTGAGCAGGGGGTTATGCTTCATCACAACGAGCAGTACTTC,CSAAIAEQGVMLHHNEQYF
TRBD1,14,TRBV12-3/TRBV12-4,TRBJ2-7,few,TGTGCCAGCAGCAGGACAGGGGAGACCTACGAGCAGTACTTC,CASSRTGETYEQYF
-,15,TRBV5-1,TRBJ2-1,few,TGCGCCAGCAGCTTAGTGCCCCCCCTCTACAATGAGCAGTTCTTC,CASSLVPPLYNEQFF
-,13,TRBV24-1,TRBJ1-5,-,TGTGCCACACAGGGTAGGAGCAATCAGCCCCAGCATTTT,CATQGRSNQPQHF
-,14,TRBV3-1,TRBJ2-7,-,TGTGCCAGCAGCCAAGTGAAAGGGACGGGCGAGCAGTACTTC,CASSQVKGTGEQYF
-,14,TRBV7-2,TRBJ2-1,-,TGTGCCAGCAGCTTAGCGCACAGCTCCAATGAGCAGTTCTTC,CASSLAHSSNEQFF
-,13,TRBV27,TRBJ2-5,many,TGTGCCAGCAGTTTAGGGTCTAGAGAGACCCAGTACTTC,CASSLGSRETQYF
TRBD2,16,TRBV24-1,TRBJ2-1,-,TGTGCCACCAGTGACCCGAGTGTGACTAGCGGGGAAAGACAGTTCTTC,CATSDPSVTSGERQFF
TRBD2,15,TRBV4-3,TRBJ2-2,-,TGCGCCAGCAGCCCGACTAGCGGACACACCGGGGAGCTGTTTTTT,CASSPTSGHTGELFF
-,19,TRBV18,TRBJ1-1,few,TGTGCCAGCTCACCAACGGATTTTTCGGGGACCGCTCTGAACACTGAAGCTTTCTTT,CASSPTDFSGTALNTEAFF
TRBD1,14,TRBV11-2,TRBJ1-4,few,TGTGCCAGCAGCTCCCAGGGGGCGGTGGAAAAACTGTTTTTT,CASSSQGAVEKLFF
-,15,TRBV5-1,TRBJ1-6,many,TGCGCCAGCAGCGACGGACAGCCATATAATTCACCCCTCCACTTT,CASSDGQPYNSPLHF
TRBD2,20,TRBV11-1,TRBJ2-3,few,TGTGCCAGCAGCCTCATCACCGGACTAGGGAACACTATACGCACAGATACGCAGTATTTT,CASSLITGLGNTIRTDTQYF
TRBD1,15,TRBV7-9,TRBJ1-5,-,TGTGCCAGCAGCGGACAGGGGGCAGGCAATCAGCCCCAGCATTTT,CASSGQGAGNQPQHF
-,14,TRBV5-5,TRBJ2-1,few,TGTGCCAGCAGTACAGTGAGCTCCTACAATGAGCAGTTCTTC,CASSTVSSYNEQFF
-,13,TRBV29-1,TRBJ2-7,-,TGCAGCGGGGGAGGGGGAAGTTTCTACGAGCAGTACTTC,CSGGGGSFYEQYF
-,15,TRBV7-2,TRBJ2-2,many,TGTGCCAGCAGGCTCTGGGTAGCAGGGGAGAATGAGCTGTTTTTT,CASRLWVAGENELFF
TRBD2,15,TRBV7-9,TRBJ2-5,-,TGTGCCAGCAGCTTGGGACTAGCGGTACAAGAGACCCAGTACTTC,CASSLGLAVQETQYF
TRBD2,18,TRBV7-7,TRBJ2-2,few,TGTGCCAGCAGCTTAGAACCCCAGCGGGGGGACTTGGACGGGGAGCTGTTTTTT,CASSLEPQRGDLDGELFF
TRBD1,13,TRBV27,TRBJ1-1,few,TGTGCCAGCAGGACAGGGGGCTACACTGAAGCTTTCTTT,CASRTGGYTEAFF
-,16,TRBV4-2,TRBJ1-1,-,TGTGCCAGCAGCCAAATCCTGAGAGGGTGGGACACTGAAGCTTTCTTT,CASSQILRGWDTEAFF
-,14,TRBV27,TRBJ2-7,few,TGTGCCAGCAGTACACCTCGGAGGGTTTACGAGCAGTACTTC,CASSTPRRVYEQYF
-,13,TRBV7-2,TRBJ2-5,few,TGTGCCAGCAGCCTACCAGGGGCGGAGACCCAGTACTTC,CASSLPGAETQYF
-,16,TRBV9,TRBJ2-2,-,TGTGCCAGCAGCGTAGGGGCGGGGCTGAACACCGGGGAGCTGTTTTTT,CASSVGAGLNTGELFF
TRBD1,18,TRBV5-1,TRBJ2-6,many,TGCGCCAGCAGCTTGGAAGGGACAGGGTACTCTGGGGCCAACGTCCTGACTTTC,CASSLEGTGYSGANVLTF
-,14,TRBV12-3/TRBV12-4,TRBJ2-5,medium-sized,TGTGCCAGCAGTTTAGCCCAGGGGCGGGAGACCCAGTACTTC,CASSLAQGRETQYF
-,12,TRBV27,TRBJ1-1,-,TGTGCCAGCAAGGACCTGAACACTGAAGCTTTCTTT,CASKDLNTEAFF
TRBD1,14,TRBV12-3/TRBV12-4,TRBJ2-3,many,TGTGCCAGCAGTCGTCGACAGGGGGCAGATACGCAGTATTTT,CASSRRQGADTQYF
-,14,TRBV7-9,TRBJ1-1,-,TGTGCCAGCAGCCCGACACCCCGGGACACTGAAGCTTTCTTT,CASSPTPRDTEAFF
-,12,TRBV27,TRBJ1-6,many,TGTGCCAGCAGTTTATGGGGTTCACCCCTCCACTTT,CASSLWGSPLHF
-,15,TRBV4-2,TRBJ1-1,few,TGTGCCAGCAGCCAAGTAACACGTTTGGGGACTGAAGCTTTCTTT,CASSQVTRLGTEAFF
-,13,TRBV30,TRBJ2-2,many,TGTGCCTGGAGTGTAGGGGACACCGGGGAGCTGTTTTTT,CAWSVGDTGELFF
TRBD1,15,TRBV14,TRBJ1-1,many,TGTGCCAGCAGCCAAGAAGACAGGGACCCGGGGAAGGCTTTCTTT,CASSQEDRDPGKAFF